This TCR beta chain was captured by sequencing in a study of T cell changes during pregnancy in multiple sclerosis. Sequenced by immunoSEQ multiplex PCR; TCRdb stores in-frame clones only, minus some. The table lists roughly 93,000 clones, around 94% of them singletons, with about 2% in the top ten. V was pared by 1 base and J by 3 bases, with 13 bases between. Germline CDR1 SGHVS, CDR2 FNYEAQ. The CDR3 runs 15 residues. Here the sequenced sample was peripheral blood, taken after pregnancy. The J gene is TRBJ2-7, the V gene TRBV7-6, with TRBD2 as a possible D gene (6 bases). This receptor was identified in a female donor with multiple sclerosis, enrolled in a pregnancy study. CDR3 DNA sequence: TGTGCCAGCAGCTTAGAGGAGGGGATCGGCTACGAGCAGTACTTC. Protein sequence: CASSLEEGIGYEQYF.